This record concerns one TCR beta chain sequence. The antigen remains unidentified. Between the trimmed V and J ends, which lost 0 bases and 2 bases, there was a span of 11 bases. This CDR3 spans 15 amino acids. Germline loops: CDR1 SGHRS, CDR2 YFSETQ. The data stem from a study of shared clonotypes between healthy human individuals. Findings and limits, study-wide: Sampling covered blood only; tissue repertoires likely differ. Generation probabilities were higher for clonotypes shared across all four sorted-subset donors than for unshared ones.

It was into CD45RA+ naive and CD45RA-negative memory subsets that the CD4+ cells were split. In the study's own analysis: Filtering differed for immunoSEQ, which gave only junction sequences without quality scores. Profiled with immunoSEQ multiplex PCR; TCRdb holds only in-frame clones, not every one. The DNA was the basis for D and trimming; V, J and clone size are from that table. The sample has about 2.5 million clones; 85% to 95% are singletons. V and J are TRBV5-1 and TRBJ1-2; no reliable D call. The material sequenced was naive CD4+ T cells from PBMCs. The subset is: CD45RA+ positively selected. The receptor was isolated from a man aged 18 to 29 in good health. Some clones in this sample may be carry-over from other donors' samples. CDR3 loop: CASSLGGNENYGYTF. CDR3 DNA sequence: TGCGCCAGCAGCTTGGGTGGGAATGAGAACTATGGCTACACCTTC.